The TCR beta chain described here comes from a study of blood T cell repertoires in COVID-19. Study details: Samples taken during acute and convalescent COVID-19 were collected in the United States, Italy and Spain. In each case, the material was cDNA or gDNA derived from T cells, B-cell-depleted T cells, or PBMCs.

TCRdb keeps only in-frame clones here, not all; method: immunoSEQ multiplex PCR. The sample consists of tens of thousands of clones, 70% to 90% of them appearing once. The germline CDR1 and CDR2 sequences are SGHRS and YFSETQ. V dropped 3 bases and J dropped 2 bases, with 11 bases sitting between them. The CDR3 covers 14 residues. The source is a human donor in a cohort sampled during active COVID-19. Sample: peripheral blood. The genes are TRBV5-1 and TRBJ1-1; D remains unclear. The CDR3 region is CASSSMVGNTEAFF. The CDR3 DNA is TGCGCCAGCAGCTCCATGGTGGGCAACACTGAAGCTTTCTTT.